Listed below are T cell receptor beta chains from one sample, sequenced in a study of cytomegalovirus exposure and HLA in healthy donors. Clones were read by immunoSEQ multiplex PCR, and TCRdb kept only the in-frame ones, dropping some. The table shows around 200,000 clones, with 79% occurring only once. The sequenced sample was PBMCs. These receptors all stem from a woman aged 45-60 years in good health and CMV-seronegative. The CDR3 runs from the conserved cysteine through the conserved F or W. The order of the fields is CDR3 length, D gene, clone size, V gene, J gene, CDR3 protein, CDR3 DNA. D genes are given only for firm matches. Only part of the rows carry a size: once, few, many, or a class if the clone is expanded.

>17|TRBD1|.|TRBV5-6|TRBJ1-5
CASSFRDRALSNQPQHF
TGTGCCAGCAGCTTCCGGGACAGGGCCCTTAGCAATCAGCCCCAGCATTTT
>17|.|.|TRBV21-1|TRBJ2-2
CASNKMISDKFAGELFF
TGTGCCAGCAACAAAATGATTTCGGACAAGTTCGCCGGGGAGCTGTTTTTT
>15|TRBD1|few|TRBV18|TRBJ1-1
CASSPGQGGNTEAFF
TGTGCCAGCTCACCGGGACAGGGCGGGAACACTGAAGCTTTCTTT
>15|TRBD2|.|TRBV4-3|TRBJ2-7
CASSQGQAGAYEQYF
TGCGCCAGCAGCCAAGGTCAAGCGGGAGCCTACGAGCAGTACTTC
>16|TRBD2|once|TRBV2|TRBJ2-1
CASSLTSGSRSGEQFF
TGTGCCAGCAGTTTGACTAGCGGGAGCAGGTCGGGTGAGCAGTTCTTC
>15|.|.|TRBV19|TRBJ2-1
CASSIVSGEGNEQFF
TGTGCCAGTAGTATAGTTTCAGGGGAGGGGAATGAGCAGTTCTTC
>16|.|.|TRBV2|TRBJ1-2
CASSERLGGRGYGYTF
TGTGCCAGCAGTGAAAGGTTAGGGGGACGGGGATATGGCTACACCTTC
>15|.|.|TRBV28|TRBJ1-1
CASSTIGRGYTEAFF
TGTGCCAGCAGTACCATTGGACGGGGATACACTGAAGCTTTCTTT
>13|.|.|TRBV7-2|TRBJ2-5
CASSSSSWETQYF
TGTGCCAGCAGCTCTAGTAGTTGGGAGACCCAGTACTTC
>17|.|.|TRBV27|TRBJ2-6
CASSFAVPAPGANVLTF
TGTGCCAGCAGTTTTGCGGTTCCAGCTCCTGGGGCCAACGTCCTGACTTTC
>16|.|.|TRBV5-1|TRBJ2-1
CASSLEPGRIYNEQFF
TGCGCCAGCAGCTTGGAGCCAGGGCGCATATACAATGAGCAGTTCTTC
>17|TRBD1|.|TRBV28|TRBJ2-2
CASSLPHPGQGAGELFF
TGTGCCAGCAGTCTCCCCCACCCGGGACAGGGGGCCGGGGAGCTGTTTTTT
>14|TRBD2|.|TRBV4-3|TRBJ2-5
CASSPGLAEETQYF
TGCGCCAGCAGCCCGGGACTAGCGGAAGAGACCCAGTACTTC
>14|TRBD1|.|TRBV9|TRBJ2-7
CASSVEQGGLSQYF
TGTGCCAGCAGCGTAGAACAGGGGGGCTTATCGCAGTACTTC
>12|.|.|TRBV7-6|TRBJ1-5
CASSIGGQPQHF
TGTGCCAGCAGTATCGGCGGCCAGCCCCAGCATTTT
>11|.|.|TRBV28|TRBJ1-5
CASSSGQPQHF
TGTGCCAGCAGTTCCGGTCAGCCCCAGCATTTT
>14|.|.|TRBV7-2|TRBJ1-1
CASSLWRMNTEAFF
TGTGCCAGCAGCTTATGGCGGATGAACACTGAAGCTTTCTTT
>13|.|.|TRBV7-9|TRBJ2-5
CASSSRGIETQYF
TGTGCCAGCAGCTCTAGAGGGATAGAGACCCAGTACTTC
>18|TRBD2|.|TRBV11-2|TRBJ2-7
CASSLNQGLAGVRYEQYF
TGTGCCAGCAGCCTAAACCAGGGACTAGCGGGAGTGAGGTACGAGCAGTACTTC
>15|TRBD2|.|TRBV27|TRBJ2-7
CASRGLAGGSHEQYF
TGTGCCAGCAGGGGACTAGCGGGAGGCTCTCACGAGCAGTACTTC
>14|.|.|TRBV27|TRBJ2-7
CASSLGTSSYEQYF
TGTGCCAGCAGTTTGGGCACGAGCTCCTACGAGCAGTACTTC
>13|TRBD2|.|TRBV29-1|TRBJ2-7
CSVAWGGSYEQYF
TGCAGCGTGGCTTGGGGGGGCTCCTACGAGCAGTACTTC
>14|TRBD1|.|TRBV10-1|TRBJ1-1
CASTPGTGRTEAFF
TGCGCCAGCACCCCCGGGACAGGTCGAACTGAAGCTTTCTTT
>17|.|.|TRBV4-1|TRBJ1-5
CASSQIWDFSSNQPQHF
TGCGCCAGCAGCCAGATATGGGACTTTTCTAGCAATCAGCCCCAGCATTTT
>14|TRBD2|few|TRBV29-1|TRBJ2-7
CSVDGVSGSDRQYF
TGCAGCGTTGATGGTGTTAGCGGGAGTGATCGGCAGTACTTC
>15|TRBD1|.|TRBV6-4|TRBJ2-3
CASSQGAGDPRTQYF
TGTGCCAGCAGCCAGGGGGCAGGGGACCCCCGGACGCAGTATTTT
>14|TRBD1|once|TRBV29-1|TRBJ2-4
CSVSFLDRKNIQYF
TGCAGCGTTAGTTTTCTGGACAGGAAAAACATTCAGTACTTC
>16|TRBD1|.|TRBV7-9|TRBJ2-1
CASSLAGTGVRNEQFF
TGTGCCAGCAGCTTAGCGGGAACAGGGGTAAGGAATGAGCAGTTCTTC
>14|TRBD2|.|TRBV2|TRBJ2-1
CASTRDQRGKDRFF
TGTGCCAGCACCCGGGACCAGCGGGGAAAGGATAGGTTCTTC
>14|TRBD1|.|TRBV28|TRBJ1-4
CASRPQGGSEKLFF
TGTGCCAGCAGACCACAGGGGGGAAGTGAAAAACTGTTTTTT
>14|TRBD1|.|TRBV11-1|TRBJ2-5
CASSVYRDRETQYF
TGTGCCAGCAGCGTCTACCGGGACAGAGAGACCCAGTACTTC
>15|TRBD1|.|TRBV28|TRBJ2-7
CASSPLGTGLNEQYF
TGTGCCAGCAGTCCCTTGGGGACAGGGCTGAACGAGCAGTACTTC
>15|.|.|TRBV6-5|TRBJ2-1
CASSADRLSYNEQFF
TGTGCCAGCAGTGCGGACAGACTCTCCTACAATGAGCAGTTCTTC
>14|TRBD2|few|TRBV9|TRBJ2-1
CASSVDLAASNQFF
TGTGCCAGCAGCGTAGATCTAGCGGCCTCGAACCAGTTCTTC
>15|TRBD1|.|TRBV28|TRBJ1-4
CASSYTGVRDQKLFF
TGTGCCAGCAGTTACACAGGGGTCCGAGACCAAAAACTGTTTTTT
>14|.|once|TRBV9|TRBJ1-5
CASSAGLGNQPQHF
TGTGCCAGCAGCGCGGGGTTGGGCAATCAGCCCCAGCATTTT
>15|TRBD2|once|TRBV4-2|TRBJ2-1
CASSLGTSGDNEQFF
TGTGCCAGCAGCCTCGGGACTAGCGGCGACAATGAGCAGTTCTTC
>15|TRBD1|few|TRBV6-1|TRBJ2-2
CASSSGTGSSGELFF
TGTGCCAGCAGCTCAGGGACAGGCTCATCCGGGGAGCTGTTTTTT
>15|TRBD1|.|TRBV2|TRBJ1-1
CASSVEGQGNTEAFF
TGTGCCAGCAGTGTGGAAGGACAGGGTAACACTGAAGCTTTCTTT